This T cell receptor beta chain was sequenced for a study of cytomegalovirus exposure and HLA in healthy donors. Amplification used 60 Vbeta primers and 13 Jbeta primers. Sequenced by immunoSEQ multiplex PCR; TCRdb stores in-frame clones only, minus some. The table shows roughly 140,000 clones, with 79% occurring only once. As regards this clone: Antigen: not known.

Study-level findings and limits: TCR beta chains associated with HLA were, in a later analysis, more clonally expanded than equally common others. Testing in vitro showed a few CMV-associated chains specific for CMV antigens. An analysis that was carried out later associated some 17,000 TCR beta sequences with HLA alleles at 0.05 false discovery rate. Sequencing depth roughly uniform across donors was assumed in presence/absence analyses.

Losses at the gene ends were 5 bases for V and 0 bases for J; bases not matched to a gene: 10. Germline CDR1 and CDR2: SEHNR and FQNEAQ (reference sequence). This CDR3 contains 19 residues. The rearrangement uses TRBV7-9 and TRBJ2-3; 14 bases map to TRBD2. The sequence was obtained from a woman between 40 and 55 years old in good health and CMV-seropositive. Sequenced input: PBMCs. CDR3 protein: CASSPTTSGGGASTDTQYF. CDR3 bases: TGTGCCAGCAGCCCGACGACTAGCGGGGGGGGAGCTAGCACAGATACGCAGTATTTT. Variable domain in full (rest from reference TRBV7-9 and TRBJ2-3): DTGVSQNPRHKITKRGQNVTFRCDPISEHNRLYWYRQTLGQGPEFLTYFQNEAQLEKSRLLSDRFSAERPKGSFSTLEIQRTEQGDSAMYLCASSPTTSGGGASTDTQYFGPGTRLTVL.